This TCR beta chain was documented in a study of prognosis after radiotherapy for stage I lung cancer. Background on the study: Aged roughly 53 to 85 years, with a median of approximately 74 years, the patients were more than 10 men and five to seven women. No patient received concurrent therapy with stereotactic body radiotherapy. Study-level findings and limits: Following stereotactic body radiation therapy, patients who went on to develop distant metastases had lower Shannon entropy.

To note about this clonotype: Its antigen is not identified.

The CDR3 length is 16 residues. V was trimmed by 5 bases and J by 5 bases, leaving 21 bases between them. CDR1 is LGHDT, CDR2 YNNKEL, per germline (reference sequence). Two rounds of multiplex PCR amplified TCR beta CDR3 from genomic DNA. Gene-specific primers for each TRBV and TRBJ gene drove first-round PCR. MiXCR, applied by TCRdb to the multiplex PCR reads, yields one record per CDR3 protein. This table holds 31,000 or so distinct CDR3 sequences, roughly 52% found once. Specimen: PBMCs, collected before or after stereotactic body radiation therapy (not recorded which). The rearrangement joins TRBV3-1 to TRBJ1-2, with D possibly matching TRBD1 (5 bases). The receptor comes from a donor aged 50 or older with non-small cell lung cancer. The CDR3 here is CASSWLLGALGYGYTF. As DNA, the CDR3 is TGTGCCAGCAGCTGGCTGCTAGGGGCTCTAGGGTATGGCTACACCTTC.